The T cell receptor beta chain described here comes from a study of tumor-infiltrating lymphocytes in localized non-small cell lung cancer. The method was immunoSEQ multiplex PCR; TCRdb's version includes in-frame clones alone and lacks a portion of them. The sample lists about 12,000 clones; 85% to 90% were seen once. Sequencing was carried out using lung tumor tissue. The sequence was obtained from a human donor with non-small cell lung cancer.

The CDR3 coding sequence is TGTGCCAGCAGTGACTCCGGGACTAGCGAGTACAATGAGCAGTTCTTC. It translates to CASSDSGTSEYNEQFF. The gene calls are TRBV6-4 and TRBJ2-1; TRBD2 matches 10 bases. CDR1 and CDR2 from the germline V gene are MRHNA and SNTAGT. The CDR3 consists of 16 residues. After removal of 0 bases from V and 4 bases from J, the junction contained 3 bases not matched to a gene.